The 14 T cell receptor beta chains below were found in one sample sequenced in a study of Tregs in tolerant kidney transplant recipients. This table comes from immunoSEQ multiplex PCR, and its TCRdb copy is limited to in-frame clones, with some not included. The sample lists 110,000 or so clones; nearly 90% were seen once. The specimen comprised CD4+ T cells from blood, sampled before the transplant. The receptors stem from a human donor who received a combined kidney and bone marrow transplant.

The chain recombines TRBV9 with TRBJ2-2, with D unclear. The CDR3 is 14 residues long. Germline values: CDR1 SGDLS, CDR2 YYNGEE. With 3 bases removed from V and 0 bases from J, the gap between germline ends came to 6 bases. The CDR3 is CASSGHTNTGELFF. The CDR3 DNA reads as TGTGCCAGCAGCGGTCACACGAACACCGGGGAGCTGTTTTTT.

This sequence joins TRBV19 and TRBJ2-1, with 7 bases matching TRBD2. V trimming: 5 bases; J trimming: 10 bases; junction bases outside the gene matches: 8. Per germline, CDR1 LNHDA and CDR2 SQIVND (reference sequence). This CDR3 has 13 amino acids. Here the CDR3 reads CASSSQGGVEQFF. The DNA for the CDR3 is TGTGCCAGTAGTTCGCAGGGAGGGGTAGAGCAGTTCTTC.

The chain links TRBV5-1 to TRBJ1-6; 8 nucleotides line up with TRBD1. Trimming removed 5 bases from V and 2 bases from J; junction bases left unmatched: 9. The CDR3 spans 17 residues. Germline lookup yields CDR1 SGHRS and CDR2 YFSETQ. CDR3 coding DNA: TGCGCCAGCAGGGGAGTCGACAGGGGAACCTATAATTCACCCCTCCACTTT. Protein: CASRGVDRGTYNSPLHF.

V and J are TRBV15 and TRBJ2-7; D is perhaps TRBD1 (5 bases). Trimming removed 1 base at V and 3 bases at J, with 7 bases between. CDR1 and CDR2 from the germline V gene are LNHNV and YYDKDF (reference sequence). The CDR3 runs to 13 residues. The chain's CDR3 is CATSRGTLYEQYF. CDR3 nucleotide sequence: TGTGCCACCAGCAGAGGGACACTCTACGAGCAGTACTTC.

The chain combines TRBV14 with TRBJ1-1, with D maybe TRBD1 (6 bases). Trimming cost V 4 bases and J 5 bases, with 17 bases left between them. The CDR3 length is 15 residues. Germline V gene sequence: CDR1 SGHDN, CDR2 FVKESK. DNA of the CDR3: TGTGCCAGCAGCCCAGGGGCCGGGTATTGGACTGAAGCTTTCTTT. Translated: CASSPGAGYWTEAFF.

The chain is built from TRBV25-1 and TRBJ2-1; TRBD1 might be the D (7 bases). Trimming left V 5 bases short and J 7 bases short, with 21 bases between. The CDR3 consists of 16 residues. Per germline, CDR1 MGHDK and CDR2 SYGVNS. The CDR3 spells CASSPQGGLGLNEQFF. As DNA, the CDR3 is TGTGCCAGCAGTCCCCAGGGGGGACTGGGCTTGAATGAGCAGTTCTTC. Variable domain in full (rest from reference TRBV25-1 and TRBJ2-1): EADIYQTPRYLVIGTGKKITLECSQTMGHDKMYWYQQDPGMELHLIHYSYGVNSTEKGDLSSESTVSRIRTEHFPLTLESARPSHTSQYLCASSPQGGLGLNEQFFGPGTRLTVL.

The chain recombines TRBV6-5 with TRBJ1-6; tentatively, D is TRBD1 (6 bases). Germline V gives CDR1 MNHEY, CDR2 SVGAGI. CDR3 size: 14 residues. The germline V and J ends were trimmed by 6 bases and 9 bases, with 15 bases remaining between them. CDR3 DNA sequence: TGTGCCAGCAGGGGACACCCTTCGGGTTCACCCCTCCACTTT. Protein: CASRGHPSGSPLHF.

The V call is TRBV5-1, the J call TRBJ2-7, with a possible D match to TRBD1 (5 bases). Germline lookup yields CDR1 SGHRS and CDR2 YFSETQ. The CDR3 runs to 13 residues. Trimming removed 0 bases at V and 6 bases at J, with 10 bases between. The CDR3 here is CASSLGARGEQYF. DNA for the CDR3: TGCGCCAGCAGCTTGGGGGCTAGGGGCGAGCAGTACTTC.

This chain connects TRBV6-1 to TRBJ2-1; 11 positions agree with TRBD1. Germline V gene lookup returns CDR1 MNHNS and CDR2 SASEGT. The CDR3 covers 15 residues. Trimming removed 6 bases from V and 6 bases from J; junction bases left unmatched: 7. The CDR3 reads CASRRGTGGTNEQFF. The CDR3 nucleotides read TGTGCCAGCAGACGTGGGACAGGGGGGACCAATGAGCAGTTCTTC.

The J gene is TRBJ2-2, the V gene TRBV2; 7 nucleotides align to TRBD1. The V and J ends lost 6 bases and 3 bases, in that order; junction bases with no gene match: 10. Germline values: CDR1 SNHLY, CDR2 FYNNEI. CDR3 length: 16 residues. The CDR3, as DNA: TGTGCCAGCAGCGAGCGAAAGACAGGGTACACCGGGGAGCTGTTTTTT. Its protein is CASSERKTGYTGELFF.

The chain is built from TRBV11-2 and TRBJ2-1; D is perhaps TRBD2 (6 bases). The length of the CDR3 is 16 residues. The V gene's germline CDR1 is SGHAT and CDR2 FQNNGV. V was cut by 7 bases and J by 7 bases, with 23 bases left in between. The DNA of the CDR3 is TGTGCCAGCACCAGAGGGAGCGGGTCAAGTGGGAATGAGCAGTTCTTC. It is translated as CASTRGSGSSGNEQFF. Looking up the rest from reference TRBV11-2 and TRBJ2-1 gives the full variable domain: EAGVAQSPRYKIIEKRQSVAFWCNPISGHATLYWYQQILGQGPKLLIQFQNNGVVDDSQLPKDRFSAERLKGVDSTLKIQPAKLEDSAVYLCASTRGSGSSGNEQFFGPGTRLTVL.

This chain uses TRBV6-5 with TRBJ2-7; weak D call: TRBD1 (6 bases). Deletions cut 7 bases from V and 4 bases from J, with 17 bases between. Germline V lookup: CDR1 MNHEY, CDR2 SVGAGI. CDR3 length: 14 amino acids. In DNA form, the CDR3 reads TGTGCCAGCAACAAGGGGCAGGGGATATACGAGCAGTACTTC. This encodes CASNKGQGIYEQYF.

The chain employs TRBV5-1 and TRBJ2-7; tentatively, D is TRBD2 (5 bases). Trimming removed 5 bases from V and 7 bases from J, with 10 bases in between. This CDR3 is 11 amino acids long. From germline, CDR1 is SGHRS and CDR2 YFSETQ. The CDR3 loop is CASRSSGEQYF. CDR3 sequence (DNA): TGCGCCAGCAGGTCCTCGGGGGAGCAGTACTTC.

This clone was recorded once. The J gene is TRBJ1-4, the V gene TRBV9, with D possibly being TRBD1 (6 bases). Germline V gene lookup returns CDR1 SGDLS and CDR2 YYNGEE. The CDR3 totals 14 residues. Trimming removed 0 bases from V and 8 bases from J, with 11 bases in between. CDR3 amino acids: CASSVAGVGEKLFF. CDR3 in DNA: TGTGCCAGCAGCGTAGCAGGGGTAGGAGAAAAACTGTTTTTT.